The TCR beta chain under discussion was sequenced for a study of cytomegalovirus exposure and HLA in healthy donors (dated by TCRdb to about 2017). Study-level background: An earlier analysis of roughly 570 of the donors reported 250 to 350 Gb of sequence data and roughly 120 million unique TCR beta sequences obtained from approximately 180 million T cells. An early release that covered roughly 600 HLA-typed donors contained around 300 gigabases of sequencing data and about 84 million unique TCR sequences. Among the roughly 400 genotyped donors, about 83% belonged to the genetic ancestry cluster associated with self-reported Caucasian donors. The study aimed to test whether cataloging public T cell receptors could reveal signatures of past pathogen exposure. Using immunosequencing, the study profiled T cell repertoires from 500 to 800 subjects and related those repertoires to cytomegalovirus serostatus. A separate validation cohort of 90 to 150 different subjects was used in addition to the 666-subject first cohort. The study combined high-throughput TCR immunosequencing, statistical association of individual TCRs with disease status, and machine learning to predict cytomegalovirus infection status. A later analysis re-examined previously published TCR beta repertoires from 610 or so donors and added high-resolution HLA genotyping to investigate patterns of TCR occurrence. Rather than drawing on any new phenotypic data, the later analysis identified candidate immune exposures from TCR beta sequences and the way those sequences occurred across donors. An earlier analysis of several hundred of the donors applied high-throughput TCR beta sequencing to assess whether each TCR beta V gene segment acted as functional or pseudogenic. Alongside the repertoire data, information on donor age, sex, ethnicity and CMV serostatus was compiled. A later genetic analysis took genome-wide SNP genotypes for 398 of the 666 donors and used that subset as a discovery cohort. All discovery cohort repertoires had been generated on a single sequencing platform. Both class I and class II loci were covered by HLA typing, at four-digit resolution. The number of typed donors differed by locus: about 620-640 for A, B, C, DRB1 and DQB1; some 540 for DQA1; around 580 for DPA1; and some 470 for DPB1. Roughly five DR-DQ haplotypes were handled as single units for association and clustering because linkage in the cohort was strong. Among roughly 400 genotyped donors of the cohort, an average of approximately 240,000 unique TCR beta nucleotide sequences were sequenced per donor, roughly a sixth of them non-productive.

Preparation of the library involved the immunoSEQ multiplex PCR assay. A mixture of 60 forward primers for TCR Vbeta segments and 13 reverse primers for TCR Jbeta segments was used in the multiplex PCR. The CDR3 region of rearranged TCR beta genes was amplified from genomic DNA with a multiplex PCR assay. The amplified TCR beta libraries were sequenced on the Illumina HiSeq System as 87-base-pair reads. In the paper's pipeline: In a later analysis, tens of millions of unique TCR beta chains were counted across the roughly 670 repertoires, and about 9.9 million of these chains were shared by at least two donors. To remove PCR and sequencing errors, raw reads were error-corrected and collapsed into unique sequences using a nearest-neighbor algorithm that merged closely related sequences. CDR3 sequences were aligned to IMGT reference sequences to assign V, D and J gene segments. For a sequence to be retained, at least a six-nucleotide match to both a V gene segment and a J gene segment was required. Rearrangements were classified as productive when the CDR3 lacked stop codons and remained in frame with V and J, and all other rearrangements were classified as non-productive. Following IMGT convention, CDR3 was defined as the stretch from the second conserved V-encoded cysteine to the conserved J-encoded phenylalanine. Sequences without an unambiguous match to a single V gene segment were excluded from the earlier analysis of over 500 of the donors. An earlier analysis of approximately 590 of the donors called V segments functional above 56.7% productive rearrangements and segregating when the between-donor standard deviation exceeded 5%. To diagnose cytomegalovirus status from the catalog of TCR beta chain sequences, a statistical classification framework was built. A later analysis assigned V and J genes by comparing TCR nucleotide sequences with IMGT/GENE-DB human TR gene sequences. In a later analysis, CDR3 sequences and most-parsimonious VDJ recombination scenarios were assigned using the TCRdist pipeline. In a later analysis, every TCR beta chain was defined by the combination of its CDR3 amino acid sequence and its V-gene family, and reads without a unique V-gene family were dropped. In a later analysis, a few hundred highly shared, low-generation-probability nucleotide sequences were removed to address suspected cross-contamination and a sequencing artifact. A later analysis calculated a clonal expansion index for each public chain from normalized within-repertoire ranks of inferred template counts. In a later analysis, generation probabilities were computed with a VDJ recombination model fitted to out-of-frame rearrangements, and the resulting probabilities were checked against IGoR. Hypergeometric tests were used in a later analysis to score TCR-TCR, TCR-HLA and TCR-CMV co-occurrence, with a repertoire-size bias correction applied to the TCR pairs. A later analysis estimated false discovery rates by permuting HLA or CMV assignments 20 times. In a later analysis, co-occurring TCRs were grouped using DBSCAN, with TCRdist sequence similarity added in when clustering inside HLA-allele-positive subsets. Co-occurrence clustering excluded repertoires with fewer than 30,000 or more than 120,000 public chains, plus five with anomalous nucleotide sharing. What TCRdb holds here is the immuneACCESS table cut down to in-frame rearrangements. Part of the clones is not present; checked against another copy, under half of the missing clones reflect an unresolved V gene, and the others are unexplained. V, J and clone size are those of that table, while D and trimming were read from the DNA. The sample table shows fewer than 150,000 clones, and about four fifths are seen once. In total, the top ten clones hold roughly 3% of the sample.

This clone was recorded once. Its specific antigen is unknown. No base-level quality is on record; no much larger clone is a single base apart. The cohort was made up of approximately 700 healthy bone marrow donors. Cohort members were all nominally healthy when sampled, although unrecorded immune exposures were likely present. The donor was CMV seronegative and belonged to the group of over 350 seronegative cohort members. A peripheral blood sample was collected from each donor, and TCR beta sequencing was performed on peripheral blood mononuclear cells. The Qiagen DNeasy Blood Extraction Kit was used to extract genomic DNA from the blood cell samples. Overall study outcomes, separate from this receptor: Sequencing depth was assumed to be roughly uniform across donors in the presence/absence analyses, though that assumption may not hold. Most CMV-associated TCR beta chains appeared to be HLA-restricted in a later analysis, and the HLA associations seemed to be driven largely by CMV exposure. Compared with equally common non-associated chains, HLA-associated TCR beta chains in a later analysis were more clonally expanded and had lower generation probabilities. Because some donors lacked HLA typing at each locus, the association tests relied only on the typed subset. While some public TCRs were present in many individuals, most TCR sequences turned up only very rarely across donors. In this cohort, only TCR beta chains were sequenced, and detectable features were limited by the absence of alpha or paired-chain data. In the study, roughly 160 TCR beta chains were listed as associated with cytomegalovirus. According to a later analysis, parvovirus B19, influenza, CMV and Epstein-Barr virus appeared linked to several top co-occurrence clusters. Some IMGT-functional V segments, including TRBV6-2 and TRBV6-3, could not be distinguished by the 87-base-pair reads and were therefore excluded. According to a later analysis, TCR association rates differed among HLA loci, with DRB1 alleles showing the most associated TCRs and HLA-C alleles showing the fewest. Three of the identified cytomegalovirus-associated TCR beta chains were confirmed in vitro to be specific for cytomegalovirus antigens. Correlated functional status among segregating V segments might be attributable to linkage disequilibrium, but an unknown experimental factor could not be ruled out. In a later genetic analysis, a missense DCLRE1C variant was associated with V-gene and J-gene trimming of TCR beta chains, and the association was replicated in an independent cohort. In an earlier analysis of around 600 of the donors, most TCR beta V segments appeared in productive rearrangements about 90% or about 30% of the time, broadly matching IMGT annotations. For the cohort, immune exposure information was limited to CMV serostatus. It was suggested by the authors that the approach could potentially be generalized to other disease states and immunological phenotypes. A cluster of highly shared sequence variants was judged likely to represent a technical artifact of the sequencing pipeline. In both the original and validation cohorts, the classifier was reported to diagnose cytomegalovirus status with high specificity and sensitivity. In a later analysis, some 17,000 TCR beta sequences were associated with specific HLA alleles at a false discovery rate of 0.05. A further reported finding was that TCR beta sequences accurately predicted the HLA-A and HLA-B alleles for most subjects in the first cohort. Assigning TCR associations to individual alleles was difficult when HLA alleles, especially DR and DQ, strongly co-occurred. The earlier analysis of 587 of the donors excluded some 16 rarely observed V segments, including chromosome 9 orphons, because counts were too low. A later genetic analysis reported fewer N-insertions in productive TCRs among donors in an Asian-associated ancestry cluster than the roughly 640-donor mean.

The germline V gene gives CDR1 as SQVTM and CDR2 as ANQGSEA. Trimming removed 5 bases from V and 1 base from J, leaving 12 bases between the germline ends. The CDR3 covers 13 residues, taking in both the cysteine and the phenylalanine. Of all the DNA, just the CDR3 is kept, 39 bases in frame from base 1. The source of this sequence is a male donor in good health and CMV-seronegative. Material: PBMCs. This chain joins TRBV29-1 to TRBJ2-7, with a weak D call of TRBD1 (6 bases match). The CDR3 protein: CSVSRGSSYEQYF. The DNA sequence is TGCAGCGTTTCGAGGGGGTCGTCCTACGAGCAGTACTTC.